A selection of T cell receptor beta chains follows, all from one sample in a study of blood T cell repertoires in COVID-19. TCRdb keeps only in-frame clones here, not all; method: immunoSEQ multiplex PCR. The table records 200,000 to 300,000 clones, 70% to 90% of them present only once. The specimen was PBMCs or T cells enriched from blood (not recorded which). These receptors were obtained from a woman in her 40s with acute COVID-19. Both conserved end residues are part of each CDR3. A D gene is named only where the DNA matches it firmly. The listing skips clone size in some rows; elsewhere it reads once, few, many or a size class.

CDR3 protein: CASSWDRQGARGLATNEKLFF; CDR3 DNA: TGCGCCAGCAGCTGGGACCGACAGGGGGCGAGGGGTCTTGCAACTAATGAAAAACTGTTTTTT; J gene: TRBJ1-4; D gene: TRBD1; clone size: -; V gene: TRBV5-1
CDR3 protein: CASGRQGTVGTDTQYF; CDR3 DNA: TGTGCCAGCGGGAGACAGGGAACCGTGGGCACAGATACGCAGTATTTT; J gene: TRBJ2-3; D gene: TRBD1; clone size: -; V gene: TRBV7-2
CDR3 protein: CASSERLQGNYGYTF; CDR3 DNA: TGTGCCAGCAGCGAGAGATTACAGGGAAACTATGGCTACACCTTC; J gene: TRBJ1-2; D gene: -; clone size: -; V gene: TRBV9
CDR3 protein: CASSHPPSTGGADTQYF; CDR3 DNA: TGTGCCAGCAGTCACCCACCCTCGACAGGGGGTGCAGATACGCAGTATTTT; J gene: TRBJ2-3; D gene: TRBD1; clone size: -; V gene: TRBV27
CDR3 protein: CASSIGGQNTEAFF; CDR3 DNA: TGTGCCAGCAGCATCGGTGGGCAGAACACTGAAGCTTTCTTT; J gene: TRBJ1-1; D gene: -; clone size: -; V gene: TRBV7-9
CDR3 protein: CASSTGFAGNTIYF; CDR3 DNA: TGTGCCAGCAGTACCGGTTTCGCTGGAAACACCATATATTTT; J gene: TRBJ1-3; D gene: -; clone size: -; V gene: TRBV7-2
CDR3 protein: CASSSQNSPLHF; CDR3 DNA: TGTGCCAGCAGCTCCCAAAATTCACCCCTCCACTTT; J gene: TRBJ1-6; D gene: -; clone size: -; V gene: TRBV7-8
CDR3 protein: CASSQDSGSYNEQFF; CDR3 DNA: TGCGCCAGCAGCCAAGATAGCGGGAGCTACAATGAGCAGTTCTTC; J gene: TRBJ2-1; D gene: TRBD2; clone size: -; V gene: TRBV4-3
CDR3 protein: CASSLVGTGDTEAFF; CDR3 DNA: TGTGCCAGCAGCTTAGTCGGGACAGGCGACACTGAAGCTTTCTTT; J gene: TRBJ1-1; D gene: TRBD1; clone size: -; V gene: TRBV7-9
CDR3 protein: CASGGQANEKLFF; CDR3 DNA: TGTGCCAGCGGGGGACAGGCTAATGAAAAACTGTTTTTT; J gene: TRBJ1-4; D gene: TRBD1; clone size: -; V gene: TRBV9
CDR3 protein: CASSRQLAGNTDTQYF; CDR3 DNA: TGTGCCAGCTCACGCCAACTAGCGGGGAACACAGATACGCAGTATTTT; J gene: TRBJ2-3; D gene: TRBD2; clone size: -; V gene: TRBV18
CDR3 protein: CAWRLAGGTDTQYF; CDR3 DNA: TGTGCCTGGAGACTAGCGGGGGGCACAGATACGCAGTATTTT; J gene: TRBJ2-3; D gene: TRBD2; clone size: -; V gene: TRBV30
CDR3 protein: CAWMSGEHGYTF; CDR3 DNA: TGTGCCTGGATGTCCGGTGAGCATGGCTACACCTTC; J gene: TRBJ1-2; D gene: -; clone size: once; V gene: TRBV30
CDR3 protein: CASSLTDHEQYF; CDR3 DNA: TGTGCCAGCAGCTTGACAGACCACGAGCAGTACTTC; J gene: TRBJ2-7; D gene: -; clone size: -; V gene: TRBV11-2
CDR3 protein: CSVVRGPQETQYF; CDR3 DNA: TGCAGCGTTGTGAGGGGGCCCCAAGAGACCCAGTACTTC; J gene: TRBJ2-5; D gene: TRBD1; clone size: -; V gene: TRBV29-1
CDR3 protein: CASSFLASYEQYF; CDR3 DNA: TGTGCCAGCAGTTTTCTAGCTTCCTACGAGCAGTACTTC; J gene: TRBJ2-7; D gene: -; clone size: few; V gene: TRBV6-2/TRBV6-3
CDR3 protein: CAWSQQGSLAFF; CDR3 DNA: TGTGCCTGGAGTCAACAGGGGAGCCTAGCTTTCTTT; J gene: TRBJ1-1; D gene: TRBD1; clone size: -; V gene: TRBV30
CDR3 protein: CSASPGQRNTEAFF; CDR3 DNA: TGCAGTGCTAGTCCGGGACAGAGGAACACTGAAGCTTTCTTT; J gene: TRBJ1-1; D gene: TRBD1; clone size: -; V gene: TRBV20-1
CDR3 protein: CASSEASGRNTQYF; CDR3 DNA: TGCGCCAGCAGTGAGGCTAGCGGGAGGAATACGCAGTATTTT; J gene: TRBJ2-3; D gene: TRBD2; clone size: -; V gene: TRBV10-1
CDR3 protein: CASSARGRGGEQYF; CDR3 DNA: TGTGCCAGCAGCGCGAGGGGCAGGGGTGGCGAGCAGTACTTC; J gene: TRBJ2-7; D gene: -; clone size: -; V gene: TRBV7-2
CDR3 protein: CASSLVRASEQFF; CDR3 DNA: TGTGCCAGCAGCTTGGTGCGCGCGAGTGAGCAGTTCTTC; J gene: TRBJ2-1; D gene: -; clone size: -; V gene: TRBV5-8
CDR3 protein: CASTGASGNTIYF; CDR3 DNA: TGTGCCAGTACAGGGGCCTCCGGAAACACCATATATTTT; J gene: TRBJ1-3; D gene: TRBD1; clone size: -; V gene: TRBV12-3/TRBV12-4
CDR3 protein: CASQGTAVYGYTF; CDR3 DNA: TGTGCCAGCCAAGGGACAGCAGTTTATGGCTACACCTTC; J gene: TRBJ1-2; D gene: TRBD1; clone size: -; V gene: TRBV28
CDR3 protein: CASSAQGAYNSPLHF; CDR3 DNA: TGTGCCAGCAGCGCCCAGGGGGCCTATAATTCACCCCTCCACTTT; J gene: TRBJ1-6; D gene: -; clone size: once; V gene: TRBV21-1
CDR3 protein: CASSDRDNQPQHF; CDR3 DNA: TGTGCCAGCAGCGACAGGGACAATCAGCCCCAGCATTTT; J gene: TRBJ1-5; D gene: TRBD1; clone size: -; V gene: TRBV6-6
CDR3 protein: CASSYIVGANTEAFF; CDR3 DNA: TGTGCCAGCAGTTACATCGTAGGGGCGAACACTGAAGCTTTCTTT; J gene: TRBJ1-1; D gene: -; clone size: -; V gene: TRBV6-5
CDR3 protein: CASSSTGTEEAFF; CDR3 DNA: TGTGCCAGCAGTTCGACCGGGACAGAAGAAGCTTTCTTT; J gene: TRBJ1-1; D gene: TRBD1; clone size: -; V gene: TRBV6-6
CDR3 protein: CASSLRTGIYEQYF; CDR3 DNA: TGTGCCAGCAGCTTAAGGACAGGGATTTACGAGCAGTACTTC; J gene: TRBJ2-7; D gene: TRBD1; clone size: -; V gene: TRBV7-6
CDR3 protein: CASSYSGGNLGTEETSTDTQYF; CDR3 DNA: TGTGCCAGCAGTTACTCGGGGGGGAATTTGGGGACAGAGGAGACTAGCACAGATACGCAGTATTTT; J gene: TRBJ2-3; D gene: -; clone size: -; V gene: TRBV27
CDR3 protein: CASSETSRGFSTGGYTF; CDR3 DNA: TGTGCCAGCAGCGAGACTTCCAGGGGCTTCTCAACGGGGGGCTACACCTTC; J gene: TRBJ1-2; D gene: -; clone size: -; V gene: TRBV3-1/TRBV3-2
CDR3 protein: CASSPGGRHTEAFF; CDR3 DNA: TGTGCCAGCAGTCCAGGGGGGCGGCACACTGAAGCTTTCTTT; J gene: TRBJ1-1; D gene: TRBD1; clone size: -; V gene: TRBV5-6
CDR3 protein: CASRGAGNTEAFF; CDR3 DNA: TGTGCCAGCAGGGGCGCCGGGAACACTGAAGCTTTCTTT; J gene: TRBJ1-1; D gene: -; clone size: -; V gene: TRBV27
CDR3 protein: CASSGTSDYNEQFF; CDR3 DNA: TGTGCCAGCAGTGGGACTAGCGACTACAATGAGCAGTTCTTC; J gene: TRBJ2-1; D gene: TRBD2; clone size: -; V gene: TRBV6-2/TRBV6-3
CDR3 protein: CASSLTSGSTGELFF; CDR3 DNA: TGCGCCAGCAGCCTGACTAGCGGGAGCACCGGGGAGCTGTTTTTT; J gene: TRBJ2-2; D gene: TRBD2; clone size: -; V gene: TRBV10-1
CDR3 protein: CASSQERAQGGYGYTF; CDR3 DNA: TGTGCCAGCAGCCAAGAACGAGCCCAGGGAGGCTATGGCTACACCTTC; J gene: TRBJ1-2; D gene: -; clone size: -; V gene: TRBV4-2
CDR3 protein: CASSYSGTSGTPHGTQYF; CDR3 DNA: TGTGCCAGCAGCTATTCCGGGACTAGCGGGACCCCCCACGGGACGCAGTATTTT; J gene: TRBJ2-3; D gene: TRBD2; clone size: -; V gene: TRBV7-2
CDR3 protein: CASSAGQGAANYGYTF; CDR3 DNA: TGTGCCAGTAGTGCTGGACAGGGAGCGGCTAACTATGGCTACACCTTC; J gene: TRBJ1-2; D gene: TRBD1; clone size: -; V gene: TRBV19
CDR3 protein: CAISDRGYTGELFF; CDR3 DNA: TGTGCCATCAGTGACAGGGGGTACACCGGGGAGCTGTTTTTT; J gene: TRBJ2-2; D gene: TRBD1; clone size: -; V gene: TRBV10-3
CDR3 protein: CASSASKGGGPTDTQYF; CDR3 DNA: TGTGCCAGCAGTGCTAGTAAGGGGGGGGGCCCCACAGATACGCAGTATTTT; J gene: TRBJ2-3; D gene: -; clone size: -; V gene: TRBV6-1
CDR3 protein: CATSGAGGKNIQYF; CDR3 DNA: TGTGCCACCAGTGGGGCAGGTGGGAAAAACATTCAGTACTTC; J gene: TRBJ2-4; D gene: -; clone size: -; V gene: TRBV24-1
CDR3 protein: CASSVDPAGGQETQYF; CDR3 DNA: TGTGCCAGCAGCGTAGATCCAGCGGGGGGGCAGGAGACCCAGTACTTC; J gene: TRBJ2-5; D gene: TRBD2; clone size: -; V gene: TRBV9
CDR3 protein: CASSPGQALANYGYTF; CDR3 DNA: TGTGCCAGCTCACCTGGACAGGCGTTAGCTAACTATGGCTACACCTTC; J gene: TRBJ1-2; D gene: TRBD1; clone size: -; V gene: TRBV18
CDR3 protein: CAWSLYRASGGNEQFF; CDR3 DNA: TGTGCCTGGAGCCTCTACCGGGCTAGCGGGGGGAATGAGCAGTTCTTC; J gene: TRBJ2-1; D gene: TRBD2; clone size: -; V gene: TRBV30
CDR3 protein: CASSEDLGGAKETQYF; CDR3 DNA: TGCGCCAGCAGTGAGGATCTGGGGGGGGCCAAAGAGACCCAGTACTTC; J gene: TRBJ2-5; D gene: -; clone size: -; V gene: TRBV10-2
CDR3 protein: CASSLSWQGSQPQHF; CDR3 DNA: TGTGCCAGCAGTTTATCTTGGCAGGGTAGTCAGCCCCAGCATTTT; J gene: TRBJ1-5; D gene: -; clone size: -; V gene: TRBV27
CDR3 protein: CASSYQRKGVGFF; CDR3 DNA: TGTGCCAGCAGTTATCAAAGGAAGGGGGTAGGGTTCTTC; J gene: TRBJ2-1; D gene: -; clone size: -; V gene: TRBV6-2/TRBV6-3
CDR3 protein: CSVGGKDQPQHF; CDR3 DNA: TGCAGCGTTGGCGGAAAAGATCAGCCCCAGCATTTT; J gene: TRBJ1-5; D gene: -; clone size: -; V gene: TRBV29-1
CDR3 protein: CAWTPPVGTGLYNEQFF; CDR3 DNA: TGTGCCTGGACCCCTCCGGTTGGGACAGGGCTCTACAATGAGCAGTTCTTC; J gene: TRBJ2-1; D gene: TRBD1; clone size: -; V gene: TRBV30
CDR3 protein: CASSPQNPNEKLFF; CDR3 DNA: TGTGCCAGCAGCCCGCAGAACCCTAATGAAAAACTGTTTTTT; J gene: TRBJ1-4; D gene: -; clone size: -; V gene: TRBV5-5
CDR3 protein: CSGTGGVYNEQFF; CDR3 DNA: TGCAGCGGCACAGGGGGCGTCTACAATGAGCAGTTCTTC; J gene: TRBJ2-1; D gene: TRBD1; clone size: -; V gene: TRBV29-1